This TCR beta chain was recorded in a study of neurological immune-mediated disorders. Looked up from germline, CDR1 is MGHDK and CDR2 is SYGVNS. The CDR3 covers 14 residues. V lost 6 bases and J 4 bases, leaving 15 bases between the germline ends. Over 160 million TCR-beta sequences from 15-18 subjects came out of each sequencing run. One entry per CDR3 protein results from TCRdb running MiXCR on the 5' RACE reads. Among some 55,000 distinct CDR3 sequences listed, 7% to 10% were seen once. Time point of the sample: longitudinal time-point 3. The chain combines TRBV25-1 with TRBJ1-2, with unresolved D. Material: PBMCs. This clonotype originated in a woman aged 40 to 50 in good health. The CDR3 loop reads CASSQSFLTYGYTF. For the CDR3, the DNA is TGTGCCAGCAGCCAATCGTTTCTTACCTATGGCTACACCTTC.